These 14 T cell receptor beta chains were all obtained from the same sample, sequenced in a study of cytomegalovirus exposure and HLA in healthy donors. The assay was immunoSEQ multiplex PCR, and TCRdb's table has in-frame clones only and misses some. The profile shows some 64,000 clones, 97% of them singletons. The sample comprised PBMCs. Every receptor here comes from a woman aged 18-35 years in good health and CMV-seropositive.

The chain recombines TRBV9 with TRBJ2-3; weak D call: TRBD2 (5 bases). Trimming pared 1 base from V and 5 bases from J, leaving 8 bases between. The CDR3 has 13 amino acids. Germline-derived CDR1 and CDR2 are SGDLS and YYNGEE. The CDR3 DNA reads TGTGCCAGCAGCGTACCCAGCGGAGATACGCAGTATTTT. It translates to CASSVPSGDTQYF.

The V and J genes are TRBV6-5 and TRBJ2-3; D uncertain. CDR1 and CDR2 from the germline V gene are MNHEY and SVGAGI. V shed 0 bases and J shed 0 bases, with 7 bases lying between them. The CDR3 extends over 15 amino acids. Written as DNA, the CDR3 is TGTGCCAGCAGTTACTCGTTGTCAAGCACAGATACGCAGTATTTT. Its protein product is CASSYSLSSTDTQYF.

The rearrangement links TRBV19 to TRBJ2-2; TRBD2 agrees at 9 bases. The CDR3 covers 16 residues. Unmatched junction bases numbered 7, after V lost 3 bases and J lost 5 bases. Germline assignment: CDR1 LNHDA and CDR2 SQIVND (reference sequence). CDR3 nucleotide sequence: TGTGCCAGTAGTATGGGACTAGCCCCTTTGACCGGGGAGCTGTTTTTT. Protein: CASSMGLAPLTGELFF.

The chain couples TRBV29-1 to TRBJ1-5; 9 positions match TRBD1. The germline CDR1 and CDR2 sequences are SQVTM and ANQGSEA. The CDR3 consists of 14 residues. Germline trimming cut 5 bases from V and 4 bases from J; bases unmatched to any gene: 6. The CDR3 reads CSVLTGTGNQPQHF. DNA for the CDR3: TGCAGCGTTCTCACGGGGACAGGGAATCAGCCCCAGCATTTT.

The chain employs TRBV7-6 and TRBJ2-3; unclear D gene. Deletions cut 5 bases from V and 3 bases from J, with 6 bases between. The CDR3 is 12 amino acids. Per germline, CDR1 SGHVS and CDR2 FNYEAQ. The CDR3 loop reads CASSQRTDTQYF. The CDR3 bases are TGTGCCAGCAGCCAGAGGACAGATACGCAGTATTTT. The variable domain in full, with the rest retrieved from reference TRBV7-6 and TRBJ2-3, is GAGVSQSPRYKVTKRGQDVALRCDPISGHVSLYWYRQALGQGPEFLTYFNYEAQQDKSGLPNDRFSAERPEGSISTLTIQRTEQRDSAMYRCASSQRTDTQYFGPGTRLTVL.

This chain connects TRBV28 to TRBJ1-1; the match to TRBD1 covers 9 bases. This CDR3 has 19 amino acids. V gave up 1 base and J gave up 1 base; unmatched junction bases: 13. Per germline, CDR1 MDHEN and CDR2 SYDVKM. CDR3 bases: TGTGCCAGCAGTTTATTAAAGGGACAGGGTGAACGATCGAACACTGAAGCTTTCTTT. Its protein is CASSLLKGQGERSNTEAFF.

This chain uses TRBV9 with TRBJ1-1; tentative D call: TRBD1 (6 bases). V was clipped by 4 bases and J by 6 bases, with 16 bases between them. The germline CDR1 and CDR2 sequences are SGDLS and YYNGEE. The CDR3 has 14 amino acids. The CDR3 loop reads CASSKQGMVAEAFF. The CDR3 bases are TGTGCCAGCAGCAAACAGGGAATGGTCGCTGAAGCTTTCTTT.

This clone appeared a single time. The CDR3 spells CASSLAGNQPQHF. The CDR3 bases are TGTGCCAGCAGTTTAGCGGGGAATCAGCCCCAGCATTTT. This chain connects TRBV27 to TRBJ1-5, with D uncertain. From germline, CDR1 is MNHEY and CDR2 SMNVEV (reference sequence). The CDR3 spans 13 residues. Trimming removed 2 bases at V and 4 bases at J, with 6 bases between.

The chain uses TRBV15 and TRBJ2-7, with D perhaps matching TRBD1 (6 bases). The germline V and J ends were trimmed by 1 base and 2 bases, with 12 bases remaining between them. The CDR3 length is 15 residues. Germline lookup yields CDR1 LNHNV and CDR2 YYDKDF (reference sequence). The CDR3 is CATSRGRDTTYEQYF. The CDR3 nucleotides read TGTGCCACCAGCAGAGGTCGGGACACTACCTACGAGCAGTACTTC.

J is TRBJ1-4 and V is TRBV28; 10 bases match TRBD1. Germline V gives CDR1 MDHEN, CDR2 SYDVKM. V lost 6 bases to trimming and J lost 7 bases; unmatched junction nucleotides: 8. CDR3 length: 15 amino acids. CDR3 in amino acids: CASSHGGTGVEKLFF. The CDR3 nucleotides are TGTGCCAGCAGCCACGGCGGGACAGGGGTTGAAAAACTGTTTTTT.

The chain is built from TRBV25-1 and TRBJ2-3; 7 bases are shared with TRBD2. CDR1 is MGHDK and CDR2 is SYGVNS in the germline V gene. The CDR3 is 14 amino acids. V was clipped by 5 bases and J by 1 base; unmatched bases: 3. The CDR3 region is CASSSTSGTDTQYF. The CDR3 bases are TGTGCCAGCAGTAGTACTAGCGGCACAGATACGCAGTATTTT.

The chain couples TRBV7-3 to TRBJ2-1; D not certain. V was trimmed by 2 bases and J by 5 bases, leaving 10 bases between them. Germline CDR1 and CDR2: SGHTA and FQGTGA. The CDR3 consists of 14 residues. The chain's CDR3 is CASSLVSENNEQFF. The CDR3 nucleotides read TGTGCCAGCAGCTTAGTAAGCGAGAACAATGAGCAGTTCTTC.

The chain links TRBV5-4 to TRBJ2-2; a possible D gene is TRBD2 (6 bases). Trimming took off 0 bases at V and 5 bases at J, with 11 bases between the two ends. The CDR3 covers 15 residues. Germline V CDR1 and CDR2: SGHNT, YYREEE (reference sequence). The CDR3 here is CASSLVVADTGELFF. CDR3 DNA: TGTGCCAGCAGCTTGGTGGTAGCGGATACCGGGGAGCTGTTTTTT.

The chain recombines TRBV5-1 with TRBJ1-1; a possible D gene is TRBD1 (5 bases). This CDR3 comprises 16 residues. Germline loops: CDR1 SGHRS, CDR2 YFSETQ. V was cut by 0 bases and J by 4 bases, with 16 bases left in between. The CDR3 reads CASSLAPRAPGTEAFF. CDR3 nucleotide sequence: TGCGCCAGCAGCTTGGCCCCCAGGGCCCCGGGCACTGAAGCTTTCTTT. Together with reference TRBV5-1 and TRBJ1-1, the CDR3 gives the full variable domain: KAGVTQTPRYLIKTRGQQVTLSCSPISGHRSVSWYQQTPGQGLQFLFEYFSETQRNKGNFPGRFSGRQFSNSRSEMNVSTLELGDSALYLCASSLAPRAPGTEAFFGQGTRLTVV.